This TCR beta chain originates from a study of shared clonotypes between healthy human individuals (dated by TCRdb to 2020 to 2021). Broadly, across the study: The cohort comprised two women and a few men aged 18 to 49 years. Blood TCR repertoires of five healthy adults were deeply sequenced to estimate repertoire size and the extent of clonotype sharing between individuals. To increase sequencing depth and limit assay-specific biases, TCR repertoire library preparation and sequencing were carried out by different laboratories using diverse techniques. Leukapheresis yielded between about 0.8 and 9.5 billion PBMCs per donor. What the work shows at the level of the full study, not this receptor alone: Based on pairwise subsampling, the degree of clonotype sharing among donors was expected to be affected by sequencing depth. The small number of donors limited the genetic and exposure-history diversity represented. Sampling was restricted to blood, and TCR repertoires in tissues likely differ from the TCR repertoires found in blood.

Worth noting for this clone: The antigen it binds to is not known. No quality values exist for individual bases; no much larger clone is one base distant.

From its cysteine to its phenylalanine, the CDR3 spans 16 amino acids. Only the CDR3 part of the read is kept: 48 bases, read in frame from the first base. CDR1 and CDR2, per the germline V gene, are SGHDT and YYEEEE. V is trimmed back by 0 bases and J by 0 bases, and the junction contains 6 bases that no gene match accounts for. Using the deep immunoSEQ assay, TCR CDR3 regions were amplified from genomic DNA by multiplex PCR. Extracted genomic DNA from each cell subset was distributed evenly across all wells of several immunoSEQ 96-well plates, and each plate was treated as a replicate. For unsorted PBMC, approximately 300 ng of genomic DNA, equivalent to roughly 30,000 T cell genomes, went into each replicate PCR. Ten immunoSEQ deep assay plates were used to sequence the unsorted PBMC genomic DNA. The purified libraries were quantified using a Qubit 3.0 fluorometer, sized with a Bioanalyzer 2100, and then quantified again using the KAPA Library Quantification kit. Every immunoSEQ 96-well plate was sequenced on a dedicated single-read 150-cycle Illumina NextSeq 550 flow cell. As for the authors' bioinformatics: The immunoSEQ output contained only junctional sequences without quality scores, so filtering could not match that applied to full-length reads. To assign V/J genes and CDR3, sequences were annotated using PyIR, a Python wrapper for IgBLAST v1.9, with IMGT germline references. Reads with weak V/J assignments (E-value above 1e-6), missing CDR3, stop codons, out-of-frame junctions, or ambiguous translated residues were removed. V3J clonotypes were defined by identical inferred V gene, J gene, and CDR3 amino acid sequence. Percentage overlap between repertoires was calculated by dividing the number of shared unique clonotypes by the size of the smaller repertoire. Repertoire richness was assessed with RTK rarefaction, the Chao1 estimator, and Recon v2.1 estimates of unobserved clonotypes. TCRdb took this table from immuneACCESS and kept in-frame rearrangements with V and J called. Such tables lack part of the clones; where checked against another copy, unresolved V genes explain under half of the gap, and the rest is unexplained. V, J and clone size are those of that table, while D and trimming were read from the DNA. This sample holds roughly 490,000 clones; 75% to 85% were observed only once. The top ten clonotypes cover 13% of the sample.

The donors were healthy, HIV-negative adults with no recently reported acute infections or vaccinations. Every donor was a Caucasian adult residing in Nashville, Tennessee, USA. In the unsorted samples, roughly 90 million PBMCs were counted, and genomic DNA was extracted using the QIAamp DNA Blood Mini kit. After blood collection by leukapheresis, PBMCs were isolated using Ficoll-Histopaque density gradient centrifugation and then cryopreserved in the vapor phase of liquid nitrogen. The sequenced material came from PBMCs. The chain was built from TRBV5-6 and TRBJ2-7; 7 central nucleotides agree with TRBD2. The TCR comes from a woman aged 40 to 50 in good health. Some clones in this sample may be carry-over from other donors' samples. The CDR3: CASSLGLADHSYEQYF. The sequenced DNA is TGTGCCAGCAGCTTGGGTCTAGCGGACCACTCCTACGAGCAGTACTTC.